This T cell receptor beta chain was retrieved from a study of high-grade serous ovarian cancer treatment subgroups. The V segment lost 6 bases and the J segment 6 bases; nucleotides outside the gene matches: 8. The germline V gene has CDR1 MNHEY and CDR2 SMNVEV (reference sequence). This CDR3 is built from 15 residues. The table came from immunoSEQ multiplex PCR; TCRdb's copy has only in-frame clones and leaves some out. The sample gives approximately 15,000 clones, roughly 67% of which show up once; 3.5% to 5.5% is in the top ten. Notes on the study in general: Higher neoantigen levels went with greater TCR clonal relatedness.

Only a few counts were recorded for this clone. Its antigen is unidentified. Tumor samples were obtained before definitive surgery or chemotherapy. The chain uses TRBV27 and TRBJ1-6, with 7 bases that match TRBD1. Specimen: tumor tissue. The sequence was collected from a human donor with high-grade serous ovarian cancer. The CDR3 here is CASRGQASGNSPLHF. The CDR3 region has the DNA TGTGCCAGCAGAGGACAGGCTTCGGGTAATTCACCCCTCCACTTT.